The clone carrying this T cell receptor beta chain was counted at least ten times. Its antigen is not identified. These data are taken from a study of T cells after yellow fever vaccination. General observations from the study: Post-booster repertoires contained most primary-vaccination clones again (around 97% CD4, about 90% CD8).

This CDR3 has 15 residues. Trimming cost V 0 bases and J 3 bases, with 9 bases left between them. Germline V lookup: CDR1 SEHNR, CDR2 FQNEAQ (reference sequence). TCRdb re-called the 5' RACE reads through MiXCR, storing one row per CDR3 protein. The sample includes roughly 310,000 distinct CDR3 sequences, around 3.6% of them seen just once. The genes are TRBV7-9 and TRBJ2-1; D gene uncertain. The sequencing here drew on PBMCs, taken on the day of the yellow fever booster vaccination. This receptor was obtained from a young man who received the YFV17D yellow fever vaccine. In nucleotides, the CDR3 is TGTGCCAGCAGCTTAGCCCCCGACGGCTACAATGAGCAGTTCTTC. It codes for CASSLAPDGYNEQFF.